The 6 T cell receptor beta chains given below trace back to one sample, sequenced in a study of cytomegalovirus exposure and HLA in healthy donors. Only in-frame clones appear in the TCRdb table, and some are missing; sequencing was by immunoSEQ multiplex PCR. The table shows 100,000 or so clones, with around 84% occurring only once. The sample was PBMCs. These receptor sequences come from a young man in good health and CMV-seropositive.

V usage is TRBV5-1 and J usage is TRBJ2-3; 11 nucleotides line up with TRBD2. CDR3 size: 15 residues. The germline CDR1 and CDR2 sequences are SGHRS and YFSETQ. Germline trimming cut 3 bases from V and 6 bases from J; bases unmatched to any gene: 6. CDR3 loop: CASSSTSGSFDTQYF. In nucleotides, the CDR3 is TGCGCCAGCAGCTCCACTAGCGGGAGCTTCGATACGCAGTATTTT.

The CDR3 DNA is TGTGCCAGCTCCTCACGAGACGGGGATCAGCCCCAGCATTTT. It codes for CASSSRDGDQPQHF. The J gene is TRBJ1-5, the V gene TRBV18; D not certain. In germline, CDR1 is KGHSH, CDR2 LQKENI. Trimming shortened V by 6 bases and J by 5 bases, and 14 bases separated the two germline ends. The CDR3 consists of 14 residues.

The V call is TRBV28, the J call TRBJ1-5; 8 nucleotides agree with TRBD1. Per the germline V gene, CDR1 is MDHEN and CDR2 is SYDVKM. Trimming cost V 3 bases and J 2 bases; bases outside gene matches: 12. The CDR3 covers 18 residues. CDR3 nucleotide sequence: TGTGCCAGCAGTTTTTATCGGACAGGGAAGGGCGGCAATCAGCCCCAGCATTTT. Translation gives CASSFYRTGKGGNQPQHF.

This clone showed up just once. V and J are TRBV6-1 and TRBJ2-1, with 12 bases aligning to TRBD2. This CDR3 contains 17 residues. Germline assignment: CDR1 MNHNS and CDR2 SASEGT. Trimming removed 4 bases from V and 4 bases from J; junction bases left unmatched: 8. CDR3 in amino acids: CASSAALAGGLYNEQFF. DNA for the CDR3: TGTGCCAGCAGTGCCGCACTAGCGGGAGGCCTATACAATGAGCAGTTCTTC.

The chain uses TRBV9 and TRBJ2-2, with 12 bases lining up with TRBD2. V shed 4 bases and J 1 base; nucleotides not matched to a gene: 11. Germline V gives CDR1 SGDLS, CDR2 YYNGEE. The CDR3 length is 19 residues. CDR3 bases: TGTGCCAGCAGCTTCCGGACTAGCGGGGCTCCTTTGAACACCGGGGAGCTGTTTTTT. It specifies CASSFRTSGAPLNTGELFF. Using reference TRBV9 and TRBJ2-2 for the parts outside the CDR3, the full variable domain is DSGVTQTPKHLITATGQRVTLRCSPRSGDLSVYWYQQSLDQGLQFLIQYYNGEERAKGNILERFSAQQFPDLHSELNLSSLELGDSALYFCASSFRTSGAPLNTGELFFGEGSRLTVL.

Concerning this clone itself: Germline is not matched at one junction end, which may reflect a read error. The chain links TRBV28 to TRBJ1-5; weak D call: TRBD1 (6 bases). There are 12 residues in the CDR3. The germline V gene has CDR1 MDHEN and CDR2 SYDVKM. The CDR3 DNA reads as TGTGCCAGCAGTATATGGGGGCAGAGCCAGCATTTT. Protein product: CASSIWGQSQHF.